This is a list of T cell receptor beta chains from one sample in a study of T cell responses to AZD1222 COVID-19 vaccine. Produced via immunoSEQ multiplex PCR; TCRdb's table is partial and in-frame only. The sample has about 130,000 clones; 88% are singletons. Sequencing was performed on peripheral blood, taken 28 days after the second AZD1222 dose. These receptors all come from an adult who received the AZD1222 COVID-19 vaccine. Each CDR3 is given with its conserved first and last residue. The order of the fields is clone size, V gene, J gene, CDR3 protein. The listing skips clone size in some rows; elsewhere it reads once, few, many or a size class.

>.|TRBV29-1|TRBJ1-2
CSVTTGGDGYTF
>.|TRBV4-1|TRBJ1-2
CASSQTILEYGYTF
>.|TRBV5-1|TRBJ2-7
CASSLVAYEQYF
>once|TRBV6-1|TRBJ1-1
CASSEARGWTEAFF
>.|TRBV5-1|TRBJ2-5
CASSLKGTGETQYF
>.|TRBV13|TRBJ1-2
CASSLIPGGYTF
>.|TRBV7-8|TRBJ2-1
CASSHPAGETYNEQFF
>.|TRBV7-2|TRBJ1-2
CASSLVSTGDNYGYTF
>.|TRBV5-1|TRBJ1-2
CASSLGRDSNGYTF
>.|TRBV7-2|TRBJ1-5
CASSLVAMGYNQPQHF
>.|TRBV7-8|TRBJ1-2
CASSDRNYGYTF
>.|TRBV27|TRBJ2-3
CASSFGSGVNTQYF
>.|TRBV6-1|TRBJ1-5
CASSDRGDQPQHF
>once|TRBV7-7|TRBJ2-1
CASSLTRTGEQFF
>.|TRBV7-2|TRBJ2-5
CASSLVPSGVQETQYF
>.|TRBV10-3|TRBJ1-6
CATQIFGGQDSPLHF
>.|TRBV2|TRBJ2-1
CASNLQGNEQFF
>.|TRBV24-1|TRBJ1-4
CATSVPDVATNEKLFF
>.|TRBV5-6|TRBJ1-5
CASSFREGPQHF
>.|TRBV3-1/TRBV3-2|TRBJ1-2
CASSQVQAGYTF
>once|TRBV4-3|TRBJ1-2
CASSQERTMGHYGYTF
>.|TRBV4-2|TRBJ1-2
CASSQVTALTF
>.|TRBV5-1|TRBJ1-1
CASSTEPTGIMNTEAFF
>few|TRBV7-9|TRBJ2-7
CASSPSMRQGAYEQYF
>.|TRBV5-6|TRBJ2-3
CASSPERGGRPDTQYF
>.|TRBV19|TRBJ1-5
CASSLSLSNQPQHF
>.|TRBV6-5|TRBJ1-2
CASVEAVLANYGYTF
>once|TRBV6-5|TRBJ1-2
CASSSGQNYGYTF
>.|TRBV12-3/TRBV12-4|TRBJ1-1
CASRLSGGTEAFF